These 17 T cell receptor beta chains were all obtained from the same sample, sequenced in a study of T cells in Graves' hyperthyroidism and ophthalmopathy. TCR beta CDR3 regions were amplified from RNA transcripts. The TCR CDR3 first-round RT-PCR relied on the HTBI primer set. MiXCR, applied by TCRdb to the multiplex PCR reads, yields one record per CDR3 protein. The data hold fewer than 900,000 distinct CDR3 sequences, with about a sixth observed a single time. Input material: blood. Every receptor here comes from a man between 18 and 35 years old with Graves' hyperthyroidism.

This clonotype was observed a single time. V gene TRBV7-9 combines with J gene TRBJ2-6; the match to TRBD1 covers 9 bases. Per germline, CDR1 SEHNR and CDR2 FQNEAQ (reference sequence). CDR3 length: 16 amino acids. V shed 5 bases and J 4 bases; nucleotides not matched to a gene: 6. In DNA form, the CDR3 reads TGTGCCAGCAGCCAGGACAGGGGATCGGGGGCCAACGTCCTGACTTTC. Its translation: CASSQDRGSGANVLTF. The variable domain in full, completed from reference TRBV7-9 and TRBJ2-6, reads DTGVSQNPRHKITKRGQNVTFRCDPISEHNRLYWYRQTLGQGPEFLTYFQNEAQLEKSRLLSDRFSAERPKGSFSTLEIQRTEQGDSAMYLCASSQDRGSGANVLTFGAGSRLTVL.

A few counts support this clonotype. The gene calls are TRBV3-1 and TRBJ1-1; a possible D gene is TRBD1 (6 bases). Trimming left V 0 bases short and J 5 bases short, with 13 bases between. The CDR3 covers 15 residues. CDR1 and CDR2 (germline): LGHDT, YNNKEL (reference sequence). CDR3 DNA sequence: TGTGCCAGCAGCCAAGACGTCCAGGGGTGGACTGAAGCTTTCTTT. Residues: CASSQDVQGWTEAFF.

This clonotype was detected ten times or more. V and J are TRBV11-3 and TRBJ2-5; D is unclear. V was cut by 2 bases and J by 1 base, with 5 bases left in between. The length of the CDR3 is 13 residues. In germline, CDR1 is SGHNT, CDR2 YENEEA. CDR3 region: CASSLPGQETQYF. Written as DNA, the CDR3 is TGTGCCAGCAGCTTACCAGGCCAAGAGACCCAGTACTTC.

This clonotype was detected many times. The chain couples TRBV20-1 to TRBJ2-2; the match to TRBD2 covers 8 bases. The germline gives CDR1 DFQATT, CDR2 SNEGSKA (reference sequence). The CDR3 extends over 15 amino acids. V dropped 6 bases and J dropped 1; count of bases not matched to a gene: 7. CDR3 residues: CSARGGNLNTGELFF. CDR3 nucleotide sequence: TGCAGTGCCCGGGGGGGGAATCTGAACACCGGGGAGCTGTTTTTT.

This clonotype was counted at least ten times. The chain joins TRBV6-2 or TRBV6-3 to TRBJ2-3, with D possibly TRBD1 on 6 matching bases. This CDR3 has 15 amino acids. Germline values: CDR1 MNHEY, CDR2 SVGEGT. Trimming removed 7 bases from V and 2 bases from J, with 16 bases in between. The CDR3 nucleotides are TGTGCCAGCAAGCAATGGGGGCAATTCACAGATACGCAGTATTTT. Encoded protein: CASKQWGQFTDTQYF.

This clonotype was observed at least ten times. V gene TRBV20-1 combines with J gene TRBJ2-1; 7 bases are a match to TRBD2. This CDR3 region has 12 residues. Germline CDR1 and CDR2: DFQATT and SNEGSKA (reference sequence). The J segment lost 7 bases and the V segment lost 3 bases, leaving 3 bases of the junction unmatched. CDR3 sequence reads: CSARAGGNEQFF. CDR3 DNA: TGCAGTGCTAGGGCCGGGGGGAATGAGCAGTTCTTC.

The genes are TRBV18 and TRBJ2-3; 7 positions agree with TRBD1. J was trimmed by 5 bases and V by 6 bases; bases with no gene match: 11. Per germline, CDR1 KGHSH and CDR2 LQKENI. The CDR3 covers 15 residues. The CDR3 DNA follows: TGTGCCAGCTCGTCCGGGACAGTTCAAATAGATACGCAGTATTTT. This encodes CASSSGTVQIDTQYF. Supplemented by reference TRBV18 and TRBJ2-3, the full variable domain reads NAGVMQNPRHLVRRRGQEARLRCSPMKGHSHVYWYRQLPEEGLKFMVYLQKENIIDESGMPKERFSAEFPKEGPSILRIQQVVRGDSAAYFCASSSGTVQIDTQYFGPGTRLTVL.

Regarding this clonotype: A much larger clone sits a single nucleotide away, making a read error possible. The conserved phenylalanine or tryptophan is not found at the CDR3 terminus, so this likely reflects a read error. V gene TRBV12-3 or TRBV12-4 combines with J gene TRBJ1-1; D gene unclear. The CDR3 sequence is 12 residues long. V lost 4 bases to trimming and J lost 1 base, with 4 bases between them. The CDR3 region is CASSWRNTEAFL. The CDR3 DNA follows: TGTGCCAGCAGTTGGAGGAACACTGAAGCTTTCCTT.

The V gene is TRBV2, the J gene TRBJ2-1, with 14 bases lining up with TRBD2. V was pared by 7 bases and J by 5 bases, with 4 bases of the junction left unmatched. The CDR3 contains 15 residues. Germline-derived CDR1 and CDR2 are SNHLY and FYNNEI. The CDR3 protein is CASKPGLAGDNEQFF. The CDR3 DNA sequence: TGTGCCAGCAAACCGGGACTAGCGGGAGACAATGAGCAGTTCTTC.

In its sample, this clonotype was seen a few times. The chain links TRBV19 to TRBJ1-5; no clear D gene. Per the germline V gene, CDR1 is LNHDA and CDR2 is SQIVND (reference sequence). The CDR3 loop spans 16 amino acids. V was clipped by 0 bases and J by 2 bases, with 11 bases between them. The CDR3 reads CASSIDQLFGNQPQHF. The DNA of the CDR3 is TGTGCCAGTAGTATAGATCAGTTGTTCGGCAATCAGCCCCAGCATTTT.

This clonotype occurred a few times. The genes are TRBV29-1 and TRBJ2-5; 8 bases agree with TRBD2. CDR1 is SQVTM and CDR2 is ANQGSEA in the germline V gene. With 6 bases clipped from V and 5 bases from J, the junction kept 14 bases outside the gene matches. The CDR3 sequence is 15 residues long. CDR3 DNA sequence: TGCAGCGTCCGAATGCCTACAGCGGGAGTGGAGACCCAGTACTTC. Translating it yields CSVRMPTAGVETQYF.

This clonotype was recorded a few times. The chain couples TRBV19 to TRBJ1-1; D may be TRBD1 (5 bases). The CDR3 spans 13 residues. Trimming cost V 0 bases and J 6 bases, with 8 bases left between them. Per the germline V gene, CDR1 is LNHDA and CDR2 is SQIVND (reference sequence). In DNA, the CDR3 is TGTGCCAGTAGTATAGAAATGGGGCCTGAAGCTTTCTTT. This codes for CASSIEMGPEAFF.

This clonotype occurred many times. The chain joins TRBV12-3 or TRBV12-4 to TRBJ2-1, with 9 positions matching TRBD2. The CDR3 extends over 17 amino acids. V gave up 1 base and J gave up 6 bases; unmatched junction bases: 10. The CDR3 nucleotides are TGTGCCAGCAGTTTAGAGGGTAGCGGGAGATGGCGCAATGAGCAGTTCTTC. Translating gives CASSLEGSGRWRNEQFF.

This clonotype was observed a few times. J is TRBJ1-4 and V is TRBV7-2; D not resolved. Germline V gene lookup returns CDR1 SGHTA and CDR2 FQGNSA. The CDR3 runs to 14 residues. The V end was cut by 5 bases, the J end by 13 bases, with 20 bases between. CDR3 nucleotides: TGTGCCAGCAGCCCCTCGAGGGTGGCGGTACGACTGTTTTTT. It codes for CASSPSRVAVRLFF.

In its sample, this clonotype was seen many times. The V and J genes are TRBV18 and TRBJ2-3; possibly TRBD2 for D (6 bases). The germline gives CDR1 KGHSH, CDR2 LQKENI. V was trimmed by 3 bases and J by 5 bases, leaving 12 bases between them. The CDR3 spans 14 residues. In DNA form, the CDR3 reads TGTGCCAGCTCACCGGCGGGGCGCATAGATACGCAGTATTTT. It codes for CASSPAGRIDTQYF.

This clonotype was seen a few times. This CDR3 is CASSYPGLEETQYF. In DNA, the CDR3 is TGTGCCAGCAGCTACCCGGGACTAGAGGAGACCCAGTACTTC. The gene calls are TRBV7-9 and TRBJ2-5; 8 nucleotides align to TRBD2. In germline, CDR1 is SEHNR, CDR2 FQNEAQ (reference sequence). There are 14 residues in the CDR3. V lost 4 bases and J lost 5; bases outside the gene matches: 6.

This clonotype turned up a few times. This CDR3 is CASSLLGPGGTDTQYF. CDR3 nucleotides: TGTGCCAGCAGCTTATTAGGGCCTGGGGGCACAGATACGCAGTATTTT. The gene calls are TRBV7-2 and TRBJ2-3, with D unresolved. V lost 2 bases, J lost 1 base, and 13 bases lay in between. CDR1 and CDR2 from the germline V gene are SGHTA and FQGNSA. The CDR3 is 16 residues long. Variable domain in full (rest from reference TRBV7-2 and TRBJ2-3): GAGVSQSPSNKVTEKGKDVELRCDPISGHTALYWYRQSLGQGLEFLIYFQGNSAPDKSGLPSDRFSAERTGGSVSTLTIQRTQQEDSAVYLCASSLLGPGGTDTQYFGPGTRLTVL.